Shown below are 29 T cell receptor beta chains from a single sample sequenced in a study of T cell clonotyping in hematopoietic cell transplantation. TCRdb keeps only in-frame clones here, not all; method: immunoSEQ multiplex PCR. This table holds about 70,000 clones, around 94% found once. Sequenced material: peripheral blood mononuclear cells. These receptors all stem from a man aged 45-60 years in good health. Some clones in this sample may be carry-over from other donors' samples.

The chain has TRBV27 and TRBJ2-2; 8 bases are shared with TRBD2. Per the germline V gene, CDR1 is MNHEY and CDR2 is SMNVEV (reference sequence). With V trimmed by 2 bases and J by 7 bases, 12 bases remained unmatched. This CDR3 has 17 amino acids. CDR3 sequence reads: CASSLTPDSGIGGELFF. The CDR3 region has the DNA TGTGCCAGCAGTTTAACCCCCGATAGCGGGATCGGCGGGGAGCTGTTTTTT.

The rearrangement uses TRBV2 and TRBJ2-1; a possible D gene is TRBD2 (5 bases). V was pared by 1 base and J by 7 bases, with 11 bases between. The CDR3 covers 14 residues. Germline CDR1 and CDR2: SNHLY and FYNNEI. CDR3 region: CASSEDWGVNEQFF. CDR3 DNA: TGTGCCAGCAGTGAAGACTGGGGAGTTAATGAGCAGTTCTTC. Based on the CDR3 plus reference TRBV2 and TRBJ2-1, the full variable domain is EPEVTQTPSHQVTQMGQEVILRCVPISNHLYFYWYRQILGQKVEFLVSFYNNEISEKSEIFDDQFSVERPDGSNFTLKIRSTKLEDSAMYFCASSEDWGVNEQFFGPGTRLTVL.

This chain links TRBV9 with TRBJ1-4; possible D gene TRBD1, 5 bases. The V end was cut by 3 bases, the J end by 3 bases, with 9 bases between. CDR3 length equals 14 residues. From germline, CDR1 is SGDLS and CDR2 YYNGEE. DNA of the CDR3: TGTGCCAGCAGCGCAGGGAACGCTAATGAAAAACTGTTTTTT. It is translated as CASSAGNANEKLFF.

The gene calls are TRBV2 and TRBJ2-7; D call uncertain. Trimming took off 6 bases at V and 4 bases at J, with 7 bases between the two ends. This CDR3 has 11 amino acids. Germline CDR1 reads SNHLY; CDR2 reads FYNNEI. The CDR3 nucleotides read TGTGCCAGCAGCCCCGTGTACGAGCAGTACTTC. Residues: CASSPVYEQYF.

The genes are TRBV10-3 and TRBJ2-1; D may be TRBD2 (7 bases). The CDR3 sequence is 12 residues long. Trimming took 11 bases from V and 2 from J, leaving 10 bases between them. In germline, CDR1 is ENHRY, CDR2 SYGVKD. CDR3 DNA: TGTGCCGGAGGGGGGGCCTACAATGAGCAGTTCTTC. Its protein is CAGGGAYNEQFF.

The chain carries TRBV28 and TRBJ1-3, with a weak D call TRBD1 (5 bases). The germline V gene encodes CDR1 MDHEN and CDR2 SYDVKM. The CDR3 sequence is 15 residues long. Trimming pared 3 bases from V and 2 bases from J, leaving 11 bases between. CDR3 DNA sequence: TGTGCCAGCAGTTTTGATCAGGGCGCTGGAAACACCATATATTTT. Translated: CASSFDQGAGNTIYF. The variable domain in full, with the rest retrieved from reference TRBV28 and TRBJ1-3, is DVKVTQSSRYLVKRTGEKVFLECVQDMDHENMFWYRQDPGLGLRLIYFSYDVKMKEKGDIPEGYSVSREKKERFSLILESASTNQTSMYLCASSFDQGAGNTIYFGEGSWLTVV.

The rearrangement links TRBV14 to TRBJ2-1, with 8 bases identical to TRBD1. The CDR3 loop spans 14 amino acids. The germline V gene encodes CDR1 SGHDN and CDR2 FVKESK. Trimming at V came to 8 bases and at J to 8 bases, leaving 11 bases not matched to a gene. This chain's CDR3 is CASLRTGSGDEQFF. DNA for the CDR3: TGTGCCAGCCTCCGGACAGGGTCCGGCGATGAGCAGTTCTTC.

CDR3 residues: CASRREGDGYTF. The CDR3 region has the DNA TGTGCCAGCAGAAGGGAGGGTGATGGCTACACCTTC. The chain combines TRBV6-1 with TRBJ1-2; D ambiguous. Trimming removed 6 bases at V and 6 bases at J, with 11 bases between. Germline lookup yields CDR1 MNHNS and CDR2 SASEGT. This CDR3 has 12 amino acids.

The chain links TRBV10-3 to TRBJ2-7, with unresolved D. The V end lost 2 bases, the J end lost 3 bases, and 11 bases lay between the germline ends. Germline V lookup: CDR1 ENHRY, CDR2 SYGVKD. This CDR3 spans 14 amino acids. The CDR3 DNA follows: TGTGCCATCAGTGAGCGGAGAAATAACTACGAGCAGTACTTC. Its protein is CAISERRNNYEQYF.

In DNA, the CDR3 is TGTGCCAGCAGCCTTGGGTACGAGCAGTACTTC. Translated: CASSLGYEQYF. V gene TRBV14 combines with J gene TRBJ2-7; D remains ambiguous. The V end lost 4 bases, the J end lost 4 bases, and 5 bases lay between the germline ends. CDR1 is SGHDN and CDR2 is FVKESK in the germline V gene. This CDR3 is built from 11 residues.

V gene TRBV5-1 combines with J gene TRBJ1-1; tentatively, D is TRBD1 (5 bases). The CDR3 consists of 13 residues. Per the germline V gene, CDR1 is SGHRS and CDR2 is YFSETQ. Trimming shortened V by 4 bases and J by 4 bases, and 11 bases separated the two germline ends. The CDR3 protein is CASSAFGGTEAFF. The DNA of the CDR3 is TGCGCCAGCAGCGCGTTTGGGGGCACTGAAGCTTTCTTT.

J is TRBJ1-2 and V is TRBV5-1; D is unclear. CDR3 length equals 14 residues. V lost 0 bases and J 0 bases, leaving 6 bases between the germline ends. Germline V gene data show CDR1 as SGHRS and CDR2 as YFSETQ. CDR3 sequence reads: CASSLDGANYGYTF. For the CDR3, the DNA is TGCGCCAGCAGCTTGGACGGCGCTAACTATGGCTACACCTTC.

The CDR3 here is CASSAAAGGIGNQPQHF. The CDR3 nucleotides read TGTGCCAGCAGTGCCGCCGCAGGGGGTATCGGCAATCAGCCCCAGCATTTT. This chain links TRBV6-1 with TRBJ1-5; 7 positions match TRBD1. Germline CDR1 reads MNHNS; CDR2 reads SASEGT. CDR3 length: 17 residues. After removal of 4 bases from V and 2 bases from J, the junction contained 11 bases not matched to a gene.

V usage is TRBV19 and J usage is TRBJ2-1, with D perhaps TRBD1 or TRBD2 (5 bases each). The CDR3 sequence is 14 residues long. The V and J ends lost 6 bases and 6 bases respectively, with 15 bases between them. Per the germline V gene, CDR1 is LNHDA and CDR2 is SQIVND (reference sequence). The CDR3 DNA sequence: TGTGCCAGTAGACCGGGACCCCTTGGCAATGAGCAGTTCTTC. Protein product: CASRPGPLGNEQFF.

The V call is TRBV6-1, the J call TRBJ1-5, with D possibly being TRBD1 (5 bases). Germline CDR1 MNHNS, CDR2 SASEGT. This CDR3 spans 15 amino acids. Trimming left V 3 bases short and J 2 bases short, with 11 bases between. This chain's CDR3 is CASSELGLGNQPQHF. The CDR3 DNA is TGTGCCAGCAGTGAGCTGGGGCTTGGCAATCAGCCCCAGCATTTT.

This chain links TRBV7-3 with TRBJ1-3, with D unresolved. Germline V CDR1 and CDR2: SGHTA, FQGTGA. CDR3 length: 13 residues. V was cut by 3 bases and J by 0 bases, with 3 bases left in between. The CDR3 coding sequence is TGTGCCAGCAGCTTGGGCTCTGGAAACACCATATATTTT. This sequence encodes CASSLGSGNTIYF.

V gene TRBV7-2 combines with J gene TRBJ2-1; D call uncertain. Trimming shortened V by 3 bases and J by 10 bases, and 13 bases separated the two germline ends. The CDR3 is 13 amino acids. Per the germline V gene, CDR1 is SGHTA and CDR2 is FQGNSA. Here the CDR3 reads CASSLGSGSEQFF. The CDR3 bases are TGTGCCAGCAGCTTGGGTTCCGGGTCCGAGCAGTTCTTC.

CDR3 nucleotide sequence: TGTGCCAGCAGCTTGGTCTGGGACAGCTCCTACGAGCAGTACTTC. It specifies CASSLVWDSSYEQYF. This chain connects TRBV5-6 to TRBJ2-7; TRBD1 agrees at 7 bases. Losses at the gene ends were 0 bases for V and 0 bases for J; bases not matched to a gene: 3. Germline assignment: CDR1 SGHDT and CDR2 YYEEEE. CDR3 length: 15 residues. The entire variable domain, with the rest obtained from reference TRBV5-6 and TRBJ2-7, is as follows: DAGVTQSPTHLIKTRGQQVTLRCSPKSGHDTVSWYQQALGQGPQFIFQYYEEEERQRGNFPDRFSGHQFPNYSSELNVNALLLGDSALYLCASSLVWDSSYEQYFGPGTRLTVT.

The V and J genes are TRBV4-1 and TRBJ2-2, with TRBD2 matching over 11 bases. The CDR3 has 16 residues. The V gene's germline CDR1 is MGHRA and CDR2 YSYEKL. Trimming at V came to 4 bases and at J to 7 bases, leaving 8 bases not matched to a gene. The CDR3 loop is CASSPLAGGPLGELFF. The DNA of the CDR3 is TGCGCCAGCAGCCCCTTAGCGGGGGGGCCGCTCGGGGAGCTGTTTTTT.

CDR3 in DNA: TGTGCCAGCAGCCGTGGGGAAACCGGGGAGCTGTTTTTT. Protein product: CASSRGETGELFF. This chain joins TRBV6-5 and TRBJ2-2; no firm D call. The CDR3 extends over 13 amino acids. Germline CDR1 MNHEY, CDR2 SVGAGI. Trimming stripped 6 bases from V and 5 bases from J, with 10 bases between.

The chain couples TRBV6-5 to TRBJ2-1; D is ambiguous. CDR3 length: 14 amino acids. Germline CDR1 and CDR2: MNHEY and SVGAGI. V lost 3 bases and J 3 bases, leaving 9 bases between the germline ends. The CDR3 nucleotides read TGTGCCAGCAGTTATGCCGCTGACTACAATGAGCAGTTCTTC. Residues: CASSYAADYNEQFF.

The table lists this clone with a few counts. V gene TRBV28 combines with J gene TRBJ1-1, with TRBD1 matching over 7 bases. J gave up 4 bases and V 7 bases, and 6 bases lay outside the gene matches. The CDR3 spans 13 residues. Germline V gives CDR1 MDHEN, CDR2 SYDVKM. CDR3: CASNLDRATEAFF. Written as DNA, the CDR3 is TGTGCCAGCAACTTAGACAGGGCCACTGAAGCTTTCTTT.

V is TRBV29-1 and J is TRBJ2-7, with 8 positions matching TRBD2. With 3 bases clipped from V and 5 bases from J, the junction kept 6 bases outside the gene matches. CDR1 is SQVTM and CDR2 is ANQGSEA in the germline V gene. The CDR3 is made up of 13 amino acids. In nucleotides, the CDR3 is TGCAGCGTTGAGGGACTAGAAGTCCACGAGCAGTACTTC. Protein sequence: CSVEGLEVHEQYF.

V usage is TRBV11-2 and J usage is TRBJ2-3, with TRBD2 as a possible D gene (5 bases). The length of the CDR3 is 15 residues. From germline, CDR1 is SGHAT and CDR2 FQNNGV. V shed 5 bases and J shed 2 bases, with 14 bases lying between them. Here the CDR3 reads CASSPGTRNTDTQYF. The CDR3 bases are TGTGCCAGCAGCCCAGGAACTAGGAACACAGATACGCAGTATTTT.

The table lists this clone with a count of one. DNA of the CDR3: TGCGCCAGCAGCTTGGCCGGAGAGATCCAGCAGTACTTC. It translates to CASSLAGEIQQYF. The chain has TRBV5-1 and TRBJ2-7; no clear D gene. Germline assignment: CDR1 SGHRS and CDR2 YFSETQ. The length of the CDR3 is 13 residues. Trimming removed 0 bases at V and 8 bases at J, with 12 bases between.

This sequence joins TRBV25-1 and TRBJ2-6; 7 nucleotides line up with TRBD1. V lost 7 bases to trimming and J lost 0 bases; unmatched junction nucleotides: 12. CDR1 is MGHDK, CDR2 SYGVNS, per germline. The CDR3 has 18 residues. This CDR3 is CASTSREQGTSGANVLTF. CDR3 DNA sequence: TGTGCCAGCACCTCTCGGGAACAGGGGACCTCTGGGGCCAACGTCCTGACTTTC.

The chain uses TRBV7-6 and TRBJ1-1; D may be TRBD1 (6 bases). Germline-derived CDR1 and CDR2 are SGHVS and FNYEAQ. The CDR3 extends over 14 amino acids. V gave up 1 base and J gave up 4 bases, with 10 bases separating them. CDR3 coding DNA: TGTGCCAGCAGCTTAGGGGGGGCGAGCACTGAAGCTTTCTTT. This codes for CASSLGGASTEAFF.

The V call is TRBV29-1, the J call TRBJ1-2; TRBD1 is a possible D gene (6 bases). CDR3 length: 13 residues. V was trimmed by 5 bases and J by 0 bases, leaving 10 bases between them. Germline assignment: CDR1 SQVTM and CDR2 ANQGSEA. The CDR3 DNA reads as TGCAGCGTTAGACAGGCAGCTAACTATGGCTACACCTTC. It translates to CSVRQAANYGYTF.

The J gene is TRBJ2-3, the V gene TRBV10-3, with 9 bases lining up with TRBD2. Per the germline V gene, CDR1 is ENHRY and CDR2 is SYGVKD. This CDR3 spans 16 amino acids. The V and J ends lost 2 bases and 3 bases, in that order; junction bases with no gene match: 6. CDR3 amino acids: CAISEASGTKTDTQYF. In nucleotides, the CDR3 is TGTGCCATCAGTGAGGCTAGCGGGACTAAGACAGATACGCAGTATTTT.